This is a list of T cell receptor beta chains from one sample in a study of control samples from healthy donors and cancer patients. Clones were sequenced by immunoSEQ multiplex PCR, and TCRdb holds only the in-frame ones, with some missing. The table lists some 95,000 clones, roughly 92% of them singletons, with less than 3.5% in the top ten. Sequenced: blood. The receptors originated from a human donor in good health. The donor label of this sample is uncertain. Each CDR3 is given with its conserved first and last residue. D genes are given only for firm matches. The size entry is marked missing in some rows and otherwise reads once, few, many or a size class.

cdr3_aa: CASSQVWGQGSGYTF
cdr3_nt: TGTGCCAGCAGCCAAGTTTGGGGACAGGGGTCTGGCTACACCTTC
d_call: TRBD1
clone_size: -
j_call: TRBJ1-2
v_call: TRBV3-1/TRBV3-2

cdr3_aa: CASSPREDTQYF
cdr3_nt: TGTGCCAGCAGTCCACGCGAGGATACGCAGTATTTT
d_call: -
clone_size: -
j_call: TRBJ2-3
v_call: TRBV12-3/TRBV12-4

cdr3_aa: CASSLRPGQGNTEAFF
cdr3_nt: TGTGCCAGCAGCTTAAGGCCGGGACAGGGGAACACTGAAGCTTTCTTT
d_call: TRBD1
clone_size: -
j_call: TRBJ1-1
v_call: TRBV7-6

cdr3_aa: CASSMIRSQETQYF
cdr3_nt: TGTGCCAGTAGTATGATACGGAGCCAAGAGACCCAGTACTTC
d_call: -
clone_size: once
j_call: TRBJ2-5
v_call: TRBV19

cdr3_aa: CASSLFQGLNTEAFF
cdr3_nt: TGTGCCAGCAGCTTGTTTCAGGGTCTGAACACTGAAGCTTTCTTT
d_call: -
clone_size: -
j_call: TRBJ1-1
v_call: TRBV5-4

cdr3_aa: CAWSTLDLNSPLHF
cdr3_nt: TGTGCCTGGAGCACTCTGGACCTTAATTCACCCCTCCACTTT
d_call: -
clone_size: -
j_call: TRBJ1-6
v_call: TRBV30

cdr3_aa: CASSQDSGSYNEQFF
cdr3_nt: TGCGCCAGCAGCCAAGACTCGGGATCCTACAATGAGCAGTTCTTC
d_call: -
clone_size: few
j_call: TRBJ2-1
v_call: TRBV4-1

cdr3_aa: CASSSTDRTDTQYF
cdr3_nt: TGTGCCAGCAGCTCGACGGATCGCACAGATACGCAGTATTTT
d_call: -
clone_size: -
j_call: TRBJ2-3
v_call: TRBV7-3

cdr3_aa: CASSQDLETQYF
cdr3_nt: TGTGCCAGCAGCCAAGATCTAGAGACCCAGTACTTC
d_call: -
clone_size: -
j_call: TRBJ2-5
v_call: TRBV3-1/TRBV3-2

cdr3_aa: CASSFRSNQPQHF
cdr3_nt: TGTGCCAGCAGCTTCCGTAGCAATCAGCCCCAGCATTTT
d_call: -
clone_size: few
j_call: TRBJ1-5
v_call: TRBV7-8

cdr3_aa: CASSLNAGAGSPLHF
cdr3_nt: TGTGCCAGCAGTTTAAATGCGGGGGCGGGTTCACCCCTCCACTTT
d_call: -
clone_size: -
j_call: TRBJ1-6
v_call: TRBV28

cdr3_aa: CASSFRDRGTTEAFF
cdr3_nt: TGTGCCAGCAGCTTTAGGGACAGGGGGACCACTGAAGCTTTCTTT
d_call: TRBD1
clone_size: -
j_call: TRBJ1-1
v_call: TRBV11-1

cdr3_aa: CASSDRETTYEQYF
cdr3_nt: TGTGCCAGCAGTGACAGGGAAACCACCTACGAGCAGTACTTC
d_call: -
clone_size: -
j_call: TRBJ2-7
v_call: TRBV25-1

cdr3_aa: CASSLGVNTEAFF
cdr3_nt: TGCGCCAGCAGCCTGGGGGTGAACACTGAAGCTTTCTTT
d_call: -
clone_size: -
j_call: TRBJ1-1
v_call: TRBV5-1

cdr3_aa: CASSVWAEQDTQYF
cdr3_nt: TGTGCCAGCAGCGTATGGGCAGAGCAAGATACGCAGTATTTT
d_call: -
clone_size: -
j_call: TRBJ2-3
v_call: TRBV9

cdr3_aa: CASSRGRAPGGYTF
cdr3_nt: TGTGCCAGCAGCAGAGGCCGGGCCCCTGGTGGCTACACCTTC
d_call: -
clone_size: -
j_call: TRBJ1-2
v_call: TRBV9

cdr3_aa: CASSLDRSTDTQYF
cdr3_nt: TGTGCCAGCAGCTTAGATCGGAGCACAGATACGCAGTATTTT
d_call: -
clone_size: -
j_call: TRBJ2-3
v_call: TRBV11-2

cdr3_aa: CASSRDGYYNSPLHF
cdr3_nt: TGTGCCAGCAGCAGGGACGGATACTATAATTCACCCCTCCACTTT
d_call: -
clone_size: -
j_call: TRBJ1-6
v_call: TRBV6-5

cdr3_aa: CATSGGRNTGELFF
cdr3_nt: TGTGCCACCAGCGGGGGGCGGAACACCGGGGAGCTGTTTTTT
d_call: -
clone_size: once
j_call: TRBJ2-2
v_call: TRBV24-1

cdr3_aa: CASSLSGALTNEKLFF
cdr3_nt: TGTGCCAGCAGTTTGTCAGGGGCACTAACTAATGAAAAACTGTTTTTT
d_call: -
clone_size: -
j_call: TRBJ1-4
v_call: TRBV6-5

cdr3_aa: CASSQGGNTEAFF
cdr3_nt: TGTGCCAGCAGCCAAGGAGGGAACACTGAAGCTTTCTTT
d_call: -
clone_size: -
j_call: TRBJ1-1
v_call: TRBV3-1/TRBV3-2

cdr3_aa: CASSVYRGIDTEAFF
cdr3_nt: TGTGCCAGCAGCGTATACAGGGGGATTGACACTGAAGCTTTCTTT
d_call: TRBD1
clone_size: -
j_call: TRBJ1-1
v_call: TRBV7-9

cdr3_aa: CASSILRVGHSGNTIYF
cdr3_nt: TGTGCCAGTAGTATTCTCCGGGTCGGACACTCCGGGAACACCATATATTTT
d_call: -
clone_size: once
j_call: TRBJ1-3
v_call: TRBV19

cdr3_aa: CASSVVGSVEQFF
cdr3_nt: TGTGCCAGCAGCGTAGTAGGGTCGGTTGAGCAGTTCTTC
d_call: -
clone_size: -
j_call: TRBJ2-1
v_call: TRBV9

cdr3_aa: CASSYANNQPQHF
cdr3_nt: TGTGCCAGCAGTTACGCGAATAATCAGCCCCAGCATTTT
d_call: -
clone_size: -
j_call: TRBJ1-5
v_call: TRBV6-5

cdr3_aa: CAWSGSRDRSNEKLFF
cdr3_nt: TGTGCCTGGAGTGGGTCCCGGGACAGGAGTAATGAAAAACTGTTTTTT
d_call: TRBD1
clone_size: -
j_call: TRBJ1-4
v_call: TRBV30

cdr3_aa: CASSQDQNKNIQYF
cdr3_nt: TGCGCCAGCAGCCAAGATCAGAACAAAAACATTCAGTACTTC
d_call: -
clone_size: -
j_call: TRBJ2-4
v_call: TRBV4-1

cdr3_aa: CASSLGGHSGNTIYF
cdr3_nt: TGTGCCAGCAGCTTGGGGGGACACTCTGGAAACACCATATATTTT
d_call: -
clone_size: -
j_call: TRBJ1-3
v_call: TRBV7-2

cdr3_aa: CASRSGTGNQPQHF
cdr3_nt: TGTGCCAGCAGGTCCGGAACAGGGAATCAGCCCCAGCATTTT
d_call: -
clone_size: -
j_call: TRBJ1-5
v_call: TRBV2

cdr3_aa: CASSYEGPHYGYTF
cdr3_nt: TGCGCCAGCAGCTATGAGGGGCCTCACTATGGCTACACCTTC
d_call: -
clone_size: -
j_call: TRBJ1-2
v_call: TRBV5-1

cdr3_aa: CASSEYKGTGGETQYF
cdr3_nt: TGTGCCAGCAGTGAATATAAGGGGACAGGAGGGGAGACCCAGTACTTC
d_call: TRBD1
clone_size: -
j_call: TRBJ2-5
v_call: TRBV25-1

cdr3_aa: CARPGETQYF
cdr3_nt: TGTGCCAGACCAGGGGAGACCCAGTACTTC
d_call: -
clone_size: -
j_call: TRBJ2-5
v_call: TRBV5-4

cdr3_aa: CASSLPFRGQAQAFF
cdr3_nt: TGTGCCAGCAGCTTACCCTTCCGCGGACAGGCTCAGGCTTTCTTT
d_call: TRBD1
clone_size: -
j_call: TRBJ1-1
v_call: TRBV7-2

cdr3_aa: CASSLGLSSGNTIYF
cdr3_nt: TGTGCCAGCTCGCTGGGTCTTAGCTCTGGAAACACCATATATTTT
d_call: -
clone_size: -
j_call: TRBJ1-3
v_call: TRBV18

cdr3_aa: CASSGTGHNYGYTF
cdr3_nt: TGTGCCAGCAGCGGGACAGGGCATAACTATGGCTACACCTTC
d_call: TRBD1
clone_size: -
j_call: TRBJ1-2
v_call: TRBV6-5

cdr3_aa: CASSVVGGGRTEAFF
cdr3_nt: TGTGCCAGCAGCGTAGTTGGGGGCGGACGGACTGAAGCTTTCTTT
d_call: -
clone_size: -
j_call: TRBJ1-1
v_call: TRBV9

cdr3_aa: CASSQGQTGGYTF
cdr3_nt: TGTGCCAGCAGCCAAGGACAGACCGGTGGCTACACCTTC
d_call: -
clone_size: -
j_call: TRBJ1-2
v_call: TRBV6-5

cdr3_aa: CASRPQLVGTNTGELFF
cdr3_nt: TGTGCCAGCAGACCTCAATTGGTTGGTACTAACACCGGGGAGCTGTTTTTT
d_call: -
clone_size: once
j_call: TRBJ2-2
v_call: TRBV27

cdr3_aa: CASSYGRTNYGYTF
cdr3_nt: TGTGCCAGCAGCTACGGACGGACCAACTATGGCTACACCTTC
d_call: -
clone_size: once
j_call: TRBJ1-2
v_call: TRBV6-5

cdr3_aa: CASSVGDRLGVSYNEQFF
cdr3_nt: TGTGCCAGCAGCGTAGGGGACAGGTTGGGAGTAAGCTACAATGAGCAGTTCTTC
d_call: TRBD1
clone_size: -
j_call: TRBJ2-1
v_call: TRBV9

cdr3_aa: CASSWGLNTEAFF
cdr3_nt: TGTGCCAGCAGTTGGGGTTTGAACACTGAAGCTTTCTTT
d_call: -
clone_size: -
j_call: TRBJ1-1
v_call: TRBV6-2/TRBV6-3

cdr3_aa: CASSPPVSYEQYF
cdr3_nt: TGTGCCAGCTCACCACCTGTCTCCTACGAGCAGTACTTC
d_call: -
clone_size: -
j_call: TRBJ2-7
v_call: TRBV18

cdr3_aa: CASSPFRQGARGTDTQYF
cdr3_nt: TGTGCCAGCAGCCCGTTCCGTCAGGGGGCGCGGGGCACAGATACGCAGTATTTT
d_call: TRBD1
clone_size: -
j_call: TRBJ2-3
v_call: TRBV3-1/TRBV3-2

cdr3_aa: CASSKVAVGAFF
cdr3_nt: -
d_call: -
clone_size: once
j_call: TRBJ1-1
v_call: TRBV21-1

cdr3_aa: CASSAVKTNTEAFF
cdr3_nt: TGTGCCAGCAGTGCAGTCAAAACGAACACTGAAGCTTTCTTT
d_call: -
clone_size: -
j_call: TRBJ1-1
v_call: TRBV25-1

cdr3_aa: CASSYKSWTEAFF
cdr3_nt: TGTGCCAGCAGTTATAAGAGTTGGACTGAAGCTTTCTTT
d_call: -
clone_size: -
j_call: TRBJ1-1
v_call: TRBV6-6

cdr3_aa: CATSSPETAQRHEQYF
cdr3_nt: TGTGCCACCAGCAGCCCGGAGACAGCTCAACGGCACGAGCAGTACTTC
d_call: -
clone_size: -
j_call: TRBJ2-7
v_call: TRBV15

cdr3_aa: CASSNFGGSYEQYF
cdr3_nt: TGTGCCAGCAGCAACTTCGGGGGAAGCTACGAGCAGTACTTC
d_call: -
clone_size: -
j_call: TRBJ2-7
v_call: TRBV11-2

cdr3_aa: CASRPWRDNNQPQHF
cdr3_nt: TGTGCCAGCAGACCTTGGAGGGACAACAATCAGCCCCAGCATTTT
d_call: -
clone_size: once
j_call: TRBJ1-5
v_call: TRBV6-2/TRBV6-3

cdr3_aa: CASSLAGGNQPQHF
cdr3_nt: TGTGCCAGCAGCCTAGCCGGGGGCAATCAGCCCCAGCATTTT
d_call: -
clone_size: -
j_call: TRBJ1-5
v_call: TRBV27

cdr3_aa: CASSPGTGGTDTQYF
cdr3_nt: TGTGCCAGCTCACCCGGGACAGGGGGGACAGATACGCAGTATTTT
d_call: TRBD1
clone_size: -
j_call: TRBJ2-3
v_call: TRBV18

cdr3_aa: CASSLRGKKTEAFF
cdr3_nt: TGTGCCAGCAGTCTGCGGGGGAAGAAGACTGAAGCTTTCTTT
d_call: -
clone_size: -
j_call: TRBJ1-1
v_call: TRBV5-8

cdr3_aa: CASRGQGGGYGYTF
cdr3_nt: TGTGCCAGCAGGGGACAGGGAGGGGGCTATGGCTACACCTTC
d_call: TRBD1
clone_size: -
j_call: TRBJ1-2
v_call: TRBV2

cdr3_aa: CSVWRGRVFF
cdr3_nt: TGCAGCGTTTGGAGGGGAAGAGTTTTCTTT
d_call: -
clone_size: few
j_call: TRBJ1-1
v_call: TRBV29-1

cdr3_aa: CASSWRAGVDEQFF
cdr3_nt: TGTGCCAGCAGCTGGCGCGCGGGGGTGGATGAGCAGTTCTTC
d_call: TRBD2
clone_size: -
j_call: TRBJ2-1
v_call: TRBV5-5